A single sample is the source of the 30 T cell receptor beta chains below, sequenced in a study of T cell responses to AZD1222 COVID-19 vaccine. The protocol was immunoSEQ multiplex PCR, while the TCRdb copy is restricted to in-frame clones and leaves out a portion. Seen here are 150,000 to 200,000 clones, 94% observed once, and the top ten hold about 0.6%. The sequencing here drew on peripheral blood, taken on day 0 of AZD1222 vaccination. Receptors originate from an adult in good health.

The chain joins TRBV19 to TRBJ1-3, with TRBD1 as a possible D gene (5 bases). The CDR3 is 12 residues long. CDR1 is LNHDA, CDR2 SQIVND, per germline (reference sequence). The V and J ends lost 5 bases and 13 bases respectively, with 15 bases between them. The CDR3 DNA follows: TGTGCCAGTAGTCCAACCCGACAGCCGATATATTTT. The encoded protein is CASSPTRQPIYF.

The chain recombines TRBV15 with TRBJ1-2; D remains ambiguous. The CDR3 is 14 amino acids. Germline CDR1 LNHNV, CDR2 YYDKDF (reference sequence). The germline V and J ends were trimmed by 0 bases and 5 bases, with 10 bases remaining between them. CDR3 DNA: TGTGCCACCAGCAGAGAGGGCAGAAGATATGGCTACACCTTC. Protein: CATSREGRRYGYTF.

The gene calls are TRBV29-1 and TRBJ2-7; TRBD2 might be the D (7 bases). Germline V gene data show CDR1 as SQVTM and CDR2 as ANQGSEA. CDR3 length: 14 amino acids. V lost 4 bases, J lost 1 base, and 14 bases lay in between. The CDR3 DNA follows: TGCAGCGTTGGTCGGGGGGCTGGATCCTACGAGCAGTACTTC. Translating gives CSVGRGAGSYEQYF.

The V and J genes are TRBV7-9 and TRBJ2-1; no clear D gene. Between the trimmed V and J ends, which lost 5 bases and 4 bases, there was a span of 12 bases. Per the germline V gene, CDR1 is SEHNR and CDR2 is FQNEAQ (reference sequence). The CDR3 loop spans 14 amino acids. The CDR3 sequence is CASSPGEAYNEQFF. The DNA for the CDR3 is TGTGCCAGCAGCCCCGGAGAAGCTTACAATGAGCAGTTCTTC.

J is TRBJ2-5 and V is TRBV6-5; tentative D call: TRBD1 (7 bases). V was cut by 6 bases and J by 5 bases, with 13 bases left in between. In germline, CDR1 is MNHEY, CDR2 SVGAGI. The CDR3 covers 13 residues. CDR3 coding DNA: TGTGCCAGCAGACAACAGGGGAGGGAGACCCAGTACTTC. Its protein is CASRQQGRETQYF.

This sequence joins TRBV27 and TRBJ2-1; weak D call: TRBD2 (5 bases). This CDR3 is 15 amino acids long. From germline, CDR1 is MNHEY and CDR2 SMNVEV (reference sequence). V was trimmed by 4 bases and J by 2 bases, leaving 12 bases between them. The CDR3 DNA follows: TGTGCCAGCAGTTCCCTTGAGGGCCCCTACAATGAGCAGTTCTTC. Residues: CASSSLEGPYNEQFF.

The gene calls are TRBV18 and TRBJ2-5; D not certain. The CDR3 spans 12 residues. Germline V lookup: CDR1 KGHSH, CDR2 LQKENI. The V and J ends lost 5 bases and 6 bases respectively, with 10 bases between them. Here the CDR3 reads CASSSQAKTQYF. DNA for the CDR3: TGTGCCAGCTCATCCCAGGCAAAGACCCAGTACTTC.

The V call is TRBV12-3 or TRBV12-4, the J call TRBJ2-2, with D possibly being TRBD1 (6 bases). V was shortened by 6 bases and J by 3 bases, with 8 bases between the two germline ends. This CDR3 has 13 residues. The CDR3 loop is CASSRTDTGELFF. The CDR3 DNA follows: TGTGCCAGCAGCCGGACAGACACCGGGGAGCTGTTTTTT.

V is TRBV5-1 and J is TRBJ2-1; D is perhaps TRBD2 (6 bases). The V gene's germline CDR1 is SGHRS and CDR2 YFSETQ. V shed 1 base and J shed 0 bases, with 23 bases lying between them. CDR3 size: 20 residues. Here the CDR3 DNA reads TGCGCCAGCAGCTTGAGAGGCCCCGAATCCGGGAGCCACTCCTACAATGAGCAGTTCTTC. As protein: CASSLRGPESGSHSYNEQFF. Combining the CDR3 with reference TRBV5-1 and TRBJ2-1 gives the whole variable domain KAGVTQTPRYLIKTRGQQVTLSCSPISGHRSVSWYQQTPGQGLQFLFEYFSETQRNKGNFPGRFSGRQFSNSRSEMNVSTLELGDSALYLCASSLRGPESGSHSYNEQFFGPGTRLTVL.

This clone appeared a few times. The chain employs TRBV29-1 and TRBJ1-4, with unresolved D. The V and J ends lost 7 bases and 2 bases respectively, with 14 bases between them. The CDR3 is made up of 14 amino acids. Germline V lookup: CDR1 SQVTM, CDR2 ANQGSEA. CDR3 sequence reads: CSGQGLGTNEKLFF. The CDR3 DNA is TGCAGCGGCCAAGGGCTAGGTACTAATGAAAAACTGTTTTTT. Based on the CDR3 plus reference TRBV29-1 and TRBJ1-4, the full variable domain is SAVISQKPSRDICQRGTSLTIQCQVDSQVTMMFWYRQQPGQSLTLIATANQGSEATYESGFVIDKFPISRPNLTFSTLTVSNMSPEDSSIYLCSGQGLGTNEKLFFGSGTQLSVL.

This CDR3 reads CATRGRGLTGELFF. CDR3 DNA sequence: TGTGCCACCCGAGGACGGGGACTGACCGGGGAGCTGTTTTTT. This chain links TRBV24-1 with TRBJ2-2, with a tentative D call TRBD2 (6 bases). CDR1 and CDR2 (germline): KGHDR, SFDVKD. Trimming took off 9 bases at V and 5 bases at J, with 15 bases between the two ends. The CDR3 is 14 amino acids.

The chain recombines TRBV27 with TRBJ1-5; D gene unclear. V was trimmed by 6 bases and J by 6 bases, leaving 12 bases between them. Germline CDR1 reads MNHEY; CDR2 reads SMNVEV (reference sequence). The CDR3 sequence is 13 residues long. DNA of the CDR3: TGTGCCAGCAGGCAGACATGGAGTCAGCCCCAGCATTTT. Its translation: CASRQTWSQPQHF.

J is TRBJ2-3 and V is TRBV7-8, with a weak D call TRBD2 (5 bases). The V and J ends lost 5 bases and 9 bases respectively, with 12 bases between them. The CDR3 is 12 amino acids. Germline V gene data show CDR1 as SGHVS and CDR2 as FQNEAQ. CDR3 DNA sequence: TGTGCCAGCAGCCCAGGACTTTCCACGCAGTATTTT. This sequence encodes CASSPGLSTQYF.

This chain joins TRBV18 and TRBJ2-3; D not certain. Germline CDR1 is KGHSH and CDR2 is LQKENI. Trimming shortened V by 4 bases and J by 1 base, and 9 bases separated the two germline ends. The CDR3 runs to 14 residues. The CDR3 coding sequence is TGTGCCAGCTCACAAATGGACCGCACAGATACGCAGTATTTT. It yields the protein CASSQMDRTDTQYF. Full variable domain (remainder filled in from reference TRBV18 and TRBJ2-3): NAGVMQNPRHLVRRRGQEARLRCSPMKGHSHVYWYRQLPEEGLKFMVYLQKENIIDESGMPKERFSAEFPKEGPSILRIQQVVRGDSAAYFCASSQMDRTDTQYFGPGTRLTVL.

The V gene is TRBV18, the J gene TRBJ2-2; 13 bases fit TRBD2. Per the germline V gene, CDR1 is KGHSH and CDR2 is LQKENI. Germline trimming cut 5 bases from V and 7 bases from J; bases unmatched to any gene: 10. This CDR3 comprises 17 residues. CDR3 nucleotides: TGTGCCAGCTCAAGAGGACTAGCGGGAGTTCAAGTCGGGGAGCTGTTTTTT. It yields the protein CASSRGLAGVQVGELFF.

V and J are TRBV10-3 and TRBJ1-3, with D possibly being TRBD1 (5 bases). This CDR3 comprises 12 residues. Trimming cost V 7 bases and J 4 bases, with 8 bases left between them. Germline loops: CDR1 ENHRY, CDR2 SYGVKD. CDR3 region: CAIKGQGNTIYF. The CDR3 bases are TGTGCCATCAAGGGGCAAGGAAACACCATATATTTT.

Worth noting for this clone: Germline and junction disagree at one end, which may indicate a read error. V gene TRBV27 combines with J gene TRBJ1-1, with D hard to call. This CDR3 contains 12 residues. Germline CDR1 reads MNHEY; CDR2 reads SMNVEV (reference sequence). CDR3 loop: CASTTGNAEAFF. As DNA, the CDR3 is TGTGCCAGCACGACCGGGAACGCTGAAGCTTTCTTT.

The genes are TRBV7-8 and TRBJ1-1, with D hard to call. Germline V CDR1 and CDR2: SGHVS, FQNEAQ. This CDR3 comprises 15 residues. Trimming shortened V by 5 bases and J by 1 base, and 14 bases separated the two germline ends. CDR3 amino acids: CASSPRRKGNTEAFF. In nucleotides, the CDR3 is TGTGCCAGCAGCCCCCGGAGGAAAGGGAACACTGAAGCTTTCTTT. Variable domain in full (rest from reference TRBV7-8 and TRBJ1-1): GAGVSQSPRYKVAKRGQDVALRCDPISGHVSLFWYQQALGQGPEFLTYFQNEAQLDKSGLPSDRFFAERPEGSVSTLKIQRTQQEDSAVYLCASSPRRKGNTEAFFGQGTRLTVV.

V is TRBV6-1 and J is TRBJ2-1, with 10 bases matching TRBD1. The CDR3 runs to 13 residues. Germline CDR1 MNHNS, CDR2 SASEGT. Trimming removed 3 bases from V and 15 bases from J; junction bases left unmatched: 8. The CDR3 loop reads CASSERDRGRWFF. CDR3 nucleotides: TGTGCCAGCAGTGAGAGGGACAGGGGTCGGTGGTTCTTC.

The chain is built from TRBV5-1 and TRBJ2-4; D call uncertain. Trimming shortened V by 0 bases and J by 3 bases, and 4 bases separated the two germline ends. This CDR3 region has 13 residues. The germline gives CDR1 SGHRS, CDR2 YFSETQ. CDR3: CASSLDHKNIQYF. The CDR3 DNA reads TGCGCCAGCAGCTTGGACCACAAAAACATTCAGTACTTC.

The rearrangement links TRBV28 to TRBJ2-3; no firm D call. Germline V gives CDR1 MDHEN, CDR2 SYDVKM. Deletions cut 2 bases from V and 5 bases from J, with 11 bases between. The CDR3 sequence is 14 residues long. The CDR3, as DNA: TGTGCCAGCAGTTTACAGACAACCGGAGATACGCAGTATTTT. Protein sequence: CASSLQTTGDTQYF.

This clone was observed a single time. The rearrangement links TRBV7-8 to TRBJ1-1, with a tentative D call TRBD1 (5 bases). The CDR3 is made up of 14 amino acids. V was cut by 5 bases and J by 0 bases, with 10 bases left in between. Looked up from germline, CDR1 is SGHVS and CDR2 is FQNEAQ. CDR3 nucleotide sequence: TGTGCCAGCAGCGAACAGACAGTGAACACTGAAGCTTTCTTT. This sequence encodes CASSEQTVNTEAFF. The full variable domain, rest sourced from reference TRBV7-8 and TRBJ1-1, is GAGVSQSPRYKVAKRGQDVALRCDPISGHVSLFWYQQALGQGPEFLTYFQNEAQLDKSGLPSDRFFAERPEGSVSTLKIQRTQQEDSAVYLCASSEQTVNTEAFFGQGTRLTVV.

The J gene is TRBJ2-5, the V gene TRBV7-9; 7 nucleotides match TRBD1. This CDR3 spans 16 amino acids. From germline, CDR1 is SEHNR and CDR2 FQNEAQ (reference sequence). Trimming cost V 6 bases and J 5 bases; bases outside gene matches: 15. CDR3 DNA: TGTGCCAGCAGACGAGAACAGGGGAGAAGTAGGGAGACCCAGTACTTC. Protein: CASRREQGRSRETQYF.

This chain links TRBV6-5 with TRBJ2-7, with a weak D call TRBD2 (5 bases). Germline CDR1 is MNHEY and CDR2 is SVGAGI. The CDR3 is 15 amino acids. V was cut by 7 bases and J by 3 bases, with 19 bases left in between. The CDR3 protein is CASILSPSTSYEQYF. DNA for the CDR3: TGTGCCAGCATTTTAAGTCCTAGCACCAGCTACGAGCAGTACTTC.

This chain uses TRBV7-2 with TRBJ2-3; no clear D gene. Germline CDR1 reads SGHTA; CDR2 reads FQGNSA. The CDR3 has 15 amino acids. Between the trimmed V and J ends, which lost 2 bases and 0 bases, there was a span of 9 bases. The CDR3 spells CASSLQGRSTDTQYF. CDR3 in DNA: TGTGCCAGCAGCTTACAAGGACGGAGCACAGATACGCAGTATTTT.

CDR3 sequence: CASSFEGNTEAFF. The CDR3 DNA is TGTGCCAGCAGCTTCGAAGGAAACACTGAAGCTTTCTTT. The chain has TRBV7-9 and TRBJ1-1; D is undetermined. Between the trimmed V and J ends, which lost 3 bases and 2 bases, there was a span of 7 bases. Germline assignment: CDR1 SEHNR and CDR2 FQNEAQ (reference sequence). The CDR3 is 13 residues long. The entire variable domain, with the rest obtained from reference TRBV7-9 and TRBJ1-1, is as follows: DTGVSQNPRHKITKRGQNVTFRCDPISEHNRLYWYRQTLGQGPEFLTYFQNEAQLEKSRLLSDRFSAERPKGSFSTLEIQRTEQGDSAMYLCASSFEGNTEAFFGQGTRLTVV.

V gene TRBV27 combines with J gene TRBJ1-2; D is unresolved. This CDR3 has 13 residues. V lost 0 bases to trimming and J lost 2 bases, with 4 bases between them. Per the germline V gene, CDR1 is MNHEY and CDR2 is SMNVEV (reference sequence). The CDR3 region is CASSLSTNYGYTF. The CDR3 nucleotides read TGTGCCAGCAGTTTATCGACAAACTATGGCTACACCTTC.

The V call is TRBV7-8, the J call TRBJ2-6; TRBD2 is a possible D gene (6 bases). The CDR3 covers 17 residues. V dropped 6 bases and J dropped 0 bases, with 15 bases sitting between them. Germline loops: CDR1 SGHVS, CDR2 FQNEAQ. The CDR3 reads CASRPSVGGSGANVLTF. CDR3 bases: TGTGCCAGCAGACCTTCCGTGGGGGGCTCTGGGGCCAACGTCCTGACTTTC. Combining the CDR3 with reference TRBV7-8 and TRBJ2-6 gives the whole variable domain GAGVSQSPRYKVAKRGQDVALRCDPISGHVSLFWYQQALGQGPEFLTYFQNEAQLDKSGLPSDRFFAERPEGSVSTLKIQRTQQEDSAVYLCASRPSVGGSGANVLTFGAGSRLTVL.

A remark on this clone: Other DNA variants within this sample encode the same CDR3. The V gene is TRBV5-1, the J gene TRBJ1-2; 10 bases line up with TRBD1. V lost 0 bases to trimming and J lost 4 bases; unmatched junction nucleotides: 0. The CDR3 is 14 amino acids. Germline V gene data show CDR1 as SGHRS and CDR2 as YFSETQ. CDR3 sequence (DNA): TGCGCCAGCAGCTTGGGGGACAGGGGCTATGGCTACACCTTC. Translation: CASSLGDRGYGYTF.

This clone was picked up a small number of times. The V and J genes are TRBV7-9 and TRBJ2-3; D is undetermined. This CDR3 is built from 12 residues. V dropped 6 bases and J dropped 7 bases, with 11 bases sitting between them. Germline V gene lookup returns CDR1 SEHNR and CDR2 FQNEAQ (reference sequence). The CDR3 loop is CASSHDSNTQYF. CDR3 bases: TGTGCCAGCAGTCACGACTCAAATACGCAGTATTTT.